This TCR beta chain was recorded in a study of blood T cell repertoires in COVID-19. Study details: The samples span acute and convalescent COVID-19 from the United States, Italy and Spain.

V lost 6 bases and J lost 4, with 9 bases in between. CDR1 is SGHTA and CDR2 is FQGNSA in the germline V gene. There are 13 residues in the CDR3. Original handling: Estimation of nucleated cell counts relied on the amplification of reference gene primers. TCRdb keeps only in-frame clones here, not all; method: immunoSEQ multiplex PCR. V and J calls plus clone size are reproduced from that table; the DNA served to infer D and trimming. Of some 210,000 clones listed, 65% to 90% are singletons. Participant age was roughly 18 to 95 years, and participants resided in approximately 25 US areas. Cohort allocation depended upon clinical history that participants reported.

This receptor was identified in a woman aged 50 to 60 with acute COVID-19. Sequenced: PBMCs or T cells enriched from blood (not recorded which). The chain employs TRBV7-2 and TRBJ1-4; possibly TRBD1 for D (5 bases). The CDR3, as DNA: TGTGCCAGCAGTCCAGGGAATAATGAAAAACTGTTTTTT. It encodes CASSPGNNEKLFF.